This entry describes one T cell receptor (beta chain). Its antigen is currently unknown. This CDR3 is built from 14 residues. Unmatched junction bases numbered 5, after V lost 5 bases and J lost 4 bases. Looked up from germline, CDR1 is LNHDA and CDR2 is SQIVND (reference sequence). All donors were healthy Caucasians. The sample originates from a study of identical twins. One entry per CDR3 protein, called by TCRdb with MiXCR from the 5' RACE reads. The sample yields 690,000 or so distinct CDR3 sequences, 5.5% to 6.5% seen once. Overall study findings and caveats: In zero-insertion analyses, partial confounding could arise from invariant MAIT and iNKT cells. Low generation-probability sequences were in excess among twin-shared out-of-frame alpha sequences. Among monozygotic twins, out-of-frame TCR alpha sharing exceeded what models predicted.

The sequence was collected from a man between 18 and 35 years old in good health. The sequencing sample was made of naive T cells sorted from blood. The chain recombines TRBV19 with TRBJ2-1; 7 bases are a match to TRBD2. CDR3 loop: CASSRLAAYNEQFF. The CDR3 region has the DNA TGTGCCAGTAGTCGGCTAGCGGCTTACAATGAGCAGTTCTTC.